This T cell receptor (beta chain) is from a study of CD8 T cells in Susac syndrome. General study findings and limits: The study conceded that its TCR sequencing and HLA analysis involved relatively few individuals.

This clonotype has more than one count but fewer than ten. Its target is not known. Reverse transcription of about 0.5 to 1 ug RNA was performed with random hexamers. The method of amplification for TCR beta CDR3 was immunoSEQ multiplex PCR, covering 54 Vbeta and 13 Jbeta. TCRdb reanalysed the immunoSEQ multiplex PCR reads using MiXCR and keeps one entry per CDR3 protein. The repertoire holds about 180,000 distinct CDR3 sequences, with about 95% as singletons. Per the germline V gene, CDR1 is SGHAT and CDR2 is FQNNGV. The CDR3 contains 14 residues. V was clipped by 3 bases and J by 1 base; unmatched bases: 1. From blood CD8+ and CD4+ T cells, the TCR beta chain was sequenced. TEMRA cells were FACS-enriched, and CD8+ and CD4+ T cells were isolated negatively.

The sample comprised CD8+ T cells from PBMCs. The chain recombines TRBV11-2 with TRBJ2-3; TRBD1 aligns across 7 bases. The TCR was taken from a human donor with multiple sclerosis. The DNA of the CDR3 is TGTGCCAGCAGCTTTCAGGGGGGCACAGATACGCAGTATTTT. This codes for CASSFQGGTDTQYF.